This paragraph covers one T cell receptor beta chain sequence. No antigen is known for it. Germline V gene data show CDR1 as SGHRS and CDR2 as YFSETQ. This CDR3 spans 14 amino acids. V dropped 1 base and J dropped 2 bases, with 9 bases sitting between them. Enrolled patients, whose metastatic non-small-cell lung cancer was chemo-refractory, received focal radiation plus CTLA-4 blockade with ipilimumab. The data are from a study of radiotherapy plus CTLA-4 blockade in lung cancer. Study-level background: Objective responses arose in about 17% of patients, and about 32% experienced disease control. Overall study results and limits: Tumor-derived TCR clones expanded in blood after radiotherapy plus ipilimumab.

TCRdb's table, derived via immunoSEQ multiplex PCR, lists solely in-frame clones and lacks some. The repertoire includes around 40,000 clones, 75% to 90% of them detected once, and 5.8% sits in the top ten. The source material was peripheral blood, sampled from a patient treated with radiotherapy plus ipilimumab. The source is a human donor with non-small cell lung cancer who had stable disease on radiotherapy plus ipilimumab. The gene calls are TRBV5-1 and TRBJ1-1, with D possibly TRBD1 on 6 matching bases. The CDR3 spells CASSLQGSNTEAFF. The CDR3 bases are TGCGCCAGCAGCTTGCAGGGGTCCAACACTGAAGCTTTCTTT.